These 26 T cell receptor beta chains share one sample of origin, sequenced in a study of T cells in Graves' hyperthyroidism and ophthalmopathy. The source material, RNA transcripts, was used to amplify TCR beta CDR3 regions. Using the HTBI primer set, a first-round RT-PCR was run on the TCR CDR3. TCRdb itself ran the multiplex PCR reads through MiXCR, one entry per CDR3 protein. Among under 750,000 distinct CDR3 sequences listed, roughly a sixth were seen once. The source material was blood. These receptors came from a woman aged 50 to 60 with Graves' hyperthyroidism that later progressed to Graves' ophthalmopathy.

The chain combines TRBV7-9 with TRBJ1-2; D is possibly TRBD1 (6 bases). V lost 4 bases, J lost 0 bases, and 18 bases lay in between. The CDR3 is 17 amino acids. CDR1 is SEHNR and CDR2 is FQNEAQ in the germline V gene (reference sequence). DNA for the CDR3: TGTGCCAGCAGCTACCAGGGGTGGGCTGCTGCTAACTATGGCTACACCTTC. Encoded protein: CASSYQGWAAANYGYTF.

The table lists this clonotype with many counts. The chain joins TRBV7-2 to TRBJ1-6, with a weak D call TRBD1 (5 bases). The CDR3 is 13 residues long. The germline V gene has CDR1 SGHTA and CDR2 FQGNSA. Trimming shortened V by 3 bases and J by 8 bases, and 8 bases separated the two germline ends. The CDR3 protein is CASSFRGDSPLHF. For the CDR3, the DNA is TGTGCCAGCAGCTTCCGGGGGGATTCACCCCTCCACTTT.

This clonotype was recorded at least ten times. The chain joins TRBV3-1 to TRBJ1-2; D unclear. V shed 3 bases and J shed 6 bases, with 5 bases lying between them. The CDR3 totals 11 residues. Germline CDR1 is LGHDT and CDR2 is YNNKEL (reference sequence). CDR3 in DNA: TGTGCCAGCAGCCACGCGGATGGCTACACCTTC. Protein product: CASSHADGYTF. The whole variable domain, filled in from reference TRBV3-1 and TRBJ1-2, reads DTAVSQTPKYLVTQMGNDKSIKCEQNLGHDTMYWYKQDSKKFLKIMFSYNNKELIINETVPNRFSPKSPDKAHLNLHINSLELGDSAVYFCASSHADGYTFGSGTRLTVV.

The table lists this clonotype with many counts. The V and J genes are TRBV4-1 and TRBJ2-7; D is possibly TRBD2 (5 bases). V was cut by 1 base and J by 0 bases, with 10 bases left in between. The CDR3 length is 15 residues. Germline lookup yields CDR1 MGHRA and CDR2 YSYEKL. CDR3 nucleotides: TGCGCCAGCAGCCAAGGAGAAGGGAGCTCCTACGAGCAGTACTTC. Residues: CASSQGEGSSYEQYF.

This clonotype has only a few counts. V usage is TRBV6-8 and J usage is TRBJ1-1; D gene uncertain. The germline V gene has CDR1 MNHGY and CDR2 SAAAGT. CDR3 length: 16 residues. V dropped 7 bases and J dropped 4 bases, with 22 bases sitting between them. The CDR3 loop reads CASIAAAREVFTEAFF. CDR3 nucleotides: TGTGCCAGCATCGCAGCCGCCCGGGAAGTGTTCACTGAAGCTTTCTTT.

This clonotype was detected a few times. The chain carries TRBV4-1 and TRBJ1-1; D is perhaps TRBD1 (5 bases). V was clipped by 10 bases and J by 5 bases, with 29 bases between them. Germline CDR1 reads MGHRA; CDR2 reads YSYEKL. The CDR3 contains 17 residues. The CDR3 DNA follows: TGCGCCACCGCAGCACCTCTCGCGGGGGTTAAAAAAACTGAAGCTTTCTTT. This codes for CATAAPLAGVKKTEAFF.

The chain couples TRBV29-1 to TRBJ2-7, with 9 bases aligning to TRBD2. The CDR3 extends over 15 amino acids. The V gene's germline CDR1 is SQVTM and CDR2 ANQGSEA. V trimming: 6 bases; J trimming: 2 bases; junction bases outside the gene matches: 11. In DNA form, the CDR3 reads TGCAGCGTCGACTACTCTAGCGGGGACACCTACGAGCAGTACTTC. Residues: CSVDYSSGDTYEQYF.

This clonotype was found many times. The rearrangement uses TRBV7-9 and TRBJ2-3; the D is unclear. This CDR3 region has 14 residues. V lost 3 bases and J lost 5, with 12 bases in between. From germline, CDR1 is SEHNR and CDR2 FQNEAQ (reference sequence). This CDR3 reads CASSLTLGRDTQYF. CDR3 DNA: TGTGCCAGCAGCTTGACACTCGGTAGAGATACGCAGTATTTT.

The chain links TRBV12-3 or TRBV12-4 to TRBJ1-1, with D maybe TRBD1 (5 bases). The V end was cut by 6 bases, the J end by 1 base, with 15 bases between. The CDR3 has 15 amino acids. In nucleotides, the CDR3 is TGTGCCAGCAGCGGAGGGAGGACAAAGAACACTGAAGCTTTCTTT. As protein: CASSGGRTKNTEAFF.

This clonotype was picked up many times. The J gene is TRBJ1-3, the V gene TRBV2, with D possibly TRBD1 on 5 matching bases. The V gene lost 0 bases and the J gene lost 8 bases, with 17 bases spanning the gap. CDR1 is SNHLY and CDR2 is FYNNEI in the germline V gene. This CDR3 contains 16 residues. CDR3 residues: CASSEALRTKGDTIYF. The DNA of the CDR3 is TGTGCCAGCAGTGAAGCGCTTCGGACCAAAGGGGACACCATATATTTT.

This clonotype was seen many times. V usage is TRBV11-2 and J usage is TRBJ1-5; 11 bases are shared with TRBD1. V lost 1 base and J lost 0; bases outside the gene matches: 2. This CDR3 has 17 amino acids. The V gene's germline CDR1 is SGHAT and CDR2 FQNNGV. CDR3 sequence: CASSLVGTGGSNQPQHF. The CDR3, as DNA: TGTGCCAGCAGCTTAGTGGGGACAGGGGGTAGCAATCAGCCCCAGCATTTT.

J is TRBJ1-6 and V is TRBV5-1, with TRBD1 matching over 8 bases. Trimming took 0 bases from V and 9 from J; bases not matched to a gene: 5. The CDR3 contains 15 residues. Germline V CDR1 and CDR2: SGHRS, YFSETQ. The CDR3 region is CASSLAGGERSPLHF. The DNA for the CDR3 is TGCGCCAGCAGCTTGGCAGGGGGCGAACGTTCACCCCTCCACTTT.

The rearrangement links TRBV7-2 to TRBJ2-7, with D possibly being TRBD2 (5 bases). The CDR3 has 13 residues. V was shortened by 2 bases and J by 5 bases, with 10 bases between the two germline ends. From germline, CDR1 is SGHTA and CDR2 FQGNSA. The chain's CDR3 is CASSLIGVHEQYF. In nucleotides, the CDR3 is TGTGCCAGCAGCTTAATCGGGGTCCACGAGCAGTACTTC.

V and J are TRBV24-1 and TRBJ2-7, with D tentatively TRBD2 (6 bases). V dropped 5 bases and J dropped 4 bases, with 14 bases sitting between them. Germline CDR1 reads KGHDR; CDR2 reads SFDVKD. This CDR3 has 14 residues. The CDR3 loop is CATSAGENQYEQYF. CDR3 nucleotides: TGTGCCACCAGTGCGGGGGAGAACCAATACGAGCAGTACTTC.

Comments on this clonotype: One base away lies a much larger clone, so this may be a sequencing read error. The chain joins TRBV2 to TRBJ1-1; D is possibly TRBD1 (5 bases). Germline CDR1 and CDR2: SNHLY and FYNNEI. The V end lost 8 bases, the J end lost 5 bases, and 21 bases lay between the germline ends. The CDR3 loop spans 15 amino acids. The CDR3 is CASQVARGSGTEAFF. DNA for the CDR3: TGTGCCAGCCAAGTCGCGAGGGGAAGTGGAACTGAAGCTTTCTTT.

V usage is TRBV10-3 and J usage is TRBJ1-1; TRBD1 aligns across 11 bases. The ends lost 4 bases at V and 8 bases at J; junction bases unmatched: 3. Germline V lookup: CDR1 ENHRY, CDR2 SYGVKD. This CDR3 is built from 13 residues. Here the CDR3 reads CAISGTGGIEAFF. The CDR3 DNA is TGTGCCATCAGTGGGACAGGGGGCATAGAAGCTTTCTTT.

The chain recombines TRBV3-1 with TRBJ2-1; 7 bases fit TRBD1. The V and J ends lost 3 bases and 2 bases, in that order; junction bases with no gene match: 7. Germline lookup yields CDR1 LGHDT and CDR2 YNNKEL (reference sequence). The CDR3 loop spans 16 amino acids. The CDR3 DNA reads as TGTGCCAGCAGCCAGACCGAACAGGGGACCTACAATGAGCAGTTCTTC. As protein: CASSQTEQGTYNEQFF.

The rearrangement uses TRBV24-1 and TRBJ2-3; D possibly uses TRBD1 or TRBD2 (5 bases each). The CDR3 loop spans 15 amino acids. Trimming stripped 4 bases from V and 4 bases from J, with 14 bases between. Germline loops: CDR1 KGHDR, CDR2 SFDVKD. The CDR3 sequence is CATSDHSGTADTQYF. DNA of the CDR3: TGTGCCACCAGTGACCACTCCGGGACCGCAGATACGCAGTATTTT.

As to this clonotype: The junction does not match germline at one end; this may be a read error. The chain has TRBV7-9 and TRBJ1-5, with 8 bases that match TRBD1. CDR1 and CDR2 (germline): SEHNR, FQNEAQ (reference sequence). The CDR3 contains 16 residues. The CDR3 loop is CAGSIAGGAGNQPQHF. CDR3 coding DNA: TGTGCCGGCAGCATAGCAGGGGGCGCGGGCAATCAGCCCCAGCATTTT.

Ten or more counts support this clonotype. The V call is TRBV30, the J call TRBJ1-4, with D possibly TRBD1 on 6 matching bases. Germline lookup yields CDR1 GTSNPN and CDR2 SVGIG (reference sequence). The CDR3 extends over 14 amino acids. Trimming pared 2 bases from V and 7 bases from J, leaving 14 bases between. CDR3 in DNA: TGTGCCTGGAGTCACAGGGCGAGGGGTGAAAAACTGTTTTTT. Residues: CAWSHRARGEKLFF.

This clonotype was recorded a few times. J is TRBJ1-5 and V is TRBV10-2; D is undetermined. The germline CDR1 and CDR2 sequences are WSHSY and SAAADI. V lost 7 bases and J 2 bases, leaving 9 bases between the germline ends. The CDR3 spans 13 residues. The CDR3 nucleotides are TGCGCCAGCAACTTCGGGGGCAATCAGCCCCAGCATTTT. Protein: CASNFGGNQPQHF.

This clonotype was detected ten times or more. The chain links TRBV5-1 to TRBJ2-2, with TRBD2 matching 9 bases. CDR1 and CDR2 (germline): SGHRS, YFSETQ. The junction had 6 bases not matched to a gene; V was cut back by 5 bases and J by 1 base. The CDR3 extends over 16 amino acids. The CDR3 is CASRRALAGNTGELFF. Written as DNA, the CDR3 is TGCGCCAGCAGACGAGCACTAGCGGGGAACACCGGGGAGCTGTTTTTT. The full variable domain, in which reference TRBV5-1 and TRBJ2-2 provide the parts outside the CDR3, is KAGVTQTPRYLIKTRGQQVTLSCSPISGHRSVSWYQQTPGQGLQFLFEYFSETQRNKGNFPGRFSGRQFSNSRSEMNVSTLELGDSALYLCASRRALAGNTGELFFGEGSRLTVL.

Only a few counts were recorded for this clonotype. The chain carries TRBV12-3 or TRBV12-4 and TRBJ1-3; the D gene is possibly TRBD1 (6 bases). The V end lost 4 bases, the J end lost 7 bases, and 20 bases lay between the germline ends. The CDR3 extends over 16 amino acids. Here the CDR3 DNA reads TGTGCCAGCAGTTCCTCCCCCCGCAGGGGACGGAACACCATATATTTT. This translates into CASSSSPRRGRNTIYF.

This clonotype was seen ten or more times. The chain is built from TRBV11-2 and TRBJ2-7; possibly TRBD1 for D (5 bases). The CDR3 has 14 residues. Trimming took 5 bases from V and 4 from J, leaving 15 bases between them. Germline-derived CDR1 and CDR2 are SGHAT and FQNNGV. CDR3 sequence: CASSGNPQGYEQYF. CDR3 nucleotides: TGTGCCAGCAGCGGGAACCCGCAGGGATACGAGCAGTACTTC.

The chain is built from TRBV4-1 and TRBJ1-1, with TRBD1 matching over 7 bases. The CDR3 length is 14 residues. V shed 2 bases and J 7 bases; nucleotides not matched to a gene: 7. CDR1 and CDR2 from the germline V gene are MGHRA and YSYEKL. The CDR3 loop is CASSQPDREGEAFF. DNA of the CDR3: TGCGCCAGCAGCCAACCCGACAGGGAAGGTGAAGCTTTCTTT.

The chain joins TRBV28 to TRBJ2-3; 9 bases match TRBD1. Germline CDR1 and CDR2: MDHEN and SYDVKM. CDR3 length: 14 residues. The ends lost 4 bases at V and 6 bases at J; junction bases unmatched: 5. CDR3 in DNA: TGTGCCAGCAGTTCGGGACAGGGTTGGGATACGCAGTATTTT. Translating gives CASSSGQGWDTQYF.